This T cell receptor (beta chain) is from a study of blood T cell repertoires in COVID-19. Method: immunoSEQ multiplex PCR; TCRdb's copy keeps in-frame clones and lacks some. This table holds 250,000 or so clones, approximately 85% found once. This clone has only a few counts. The V end lost 9 bases, the J end lost 4 bases, and 9 bases lay between the germline ends. The CDR3 covers 12 residues. Germline CDR1 and CDR2: LNHDA and SQIVND (reference sequence). The TCR sequence derives from a woman aged 45-65 years who had been exposed to COVID-19. Material: PBMCs or T cells enriched from blood (not recorded which). The rearrangement joins TRBV19 to TRBJ2-2; the D gene is possibly TRBD2 (5 bases). CDR3 sequence: CASGVGTGELFF. DNA of the CDR3: TGTGCCAGCGGGGTGGGCACCGGGGAGCTGTTTTTT.